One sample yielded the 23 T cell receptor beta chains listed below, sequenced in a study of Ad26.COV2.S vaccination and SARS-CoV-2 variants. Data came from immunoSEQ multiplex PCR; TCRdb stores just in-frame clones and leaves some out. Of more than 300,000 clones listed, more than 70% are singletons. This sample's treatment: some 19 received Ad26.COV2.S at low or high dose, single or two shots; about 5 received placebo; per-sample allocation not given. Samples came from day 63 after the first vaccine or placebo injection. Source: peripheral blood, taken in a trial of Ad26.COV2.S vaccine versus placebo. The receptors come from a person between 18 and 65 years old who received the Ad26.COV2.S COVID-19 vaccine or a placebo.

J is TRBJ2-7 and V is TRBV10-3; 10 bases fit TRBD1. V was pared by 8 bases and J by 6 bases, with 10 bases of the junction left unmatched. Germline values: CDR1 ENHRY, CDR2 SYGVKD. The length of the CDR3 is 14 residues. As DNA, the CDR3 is TGTGCCATCCTTGAGGACAGGGGGACAACCGAGCAGTACTTC. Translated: CAILEDRGTTEQYF.

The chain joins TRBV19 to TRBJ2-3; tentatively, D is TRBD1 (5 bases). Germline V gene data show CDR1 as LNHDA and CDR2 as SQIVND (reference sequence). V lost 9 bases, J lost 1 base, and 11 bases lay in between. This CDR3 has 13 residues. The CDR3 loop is CASRQLGTDTQYF. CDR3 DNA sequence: TGTGCCAGCCGACAGCTGGGCACAGATACGCAGTATTTT.

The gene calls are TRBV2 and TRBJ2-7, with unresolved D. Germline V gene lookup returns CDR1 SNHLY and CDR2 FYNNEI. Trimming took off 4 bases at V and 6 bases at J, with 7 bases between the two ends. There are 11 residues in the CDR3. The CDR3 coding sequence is TGTGCCAGCAGTGCCCGTACCGAGCAGTACTTC. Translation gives CASSARTEQYF.

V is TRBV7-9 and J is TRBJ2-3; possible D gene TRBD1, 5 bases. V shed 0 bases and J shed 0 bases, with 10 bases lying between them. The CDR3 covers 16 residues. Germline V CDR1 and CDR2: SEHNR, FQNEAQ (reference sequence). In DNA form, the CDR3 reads TGTGCCAGCAGCTTAGCGCCAGGGTGGAGCACAGATACGCAGTATTTT. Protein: CASSLAPGWSTDTQYF.

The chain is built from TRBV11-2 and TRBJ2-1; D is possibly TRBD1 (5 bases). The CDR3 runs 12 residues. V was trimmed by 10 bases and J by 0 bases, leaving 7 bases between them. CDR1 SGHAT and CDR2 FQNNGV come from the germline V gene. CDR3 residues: CAIRVSYNEQFF. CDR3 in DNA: TGTGCCATCAGGGTCTCCTACAATGAGCAGTTCTTC.

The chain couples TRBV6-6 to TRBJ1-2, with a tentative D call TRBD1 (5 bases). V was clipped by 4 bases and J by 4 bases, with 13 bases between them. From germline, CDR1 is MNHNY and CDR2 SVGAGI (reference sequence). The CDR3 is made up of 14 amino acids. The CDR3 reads CASSFPGEAYGYTF. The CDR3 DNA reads TGTGCCAGCAGTTTCCCGGGGGAGGCCTATGGCTACACCTTC.

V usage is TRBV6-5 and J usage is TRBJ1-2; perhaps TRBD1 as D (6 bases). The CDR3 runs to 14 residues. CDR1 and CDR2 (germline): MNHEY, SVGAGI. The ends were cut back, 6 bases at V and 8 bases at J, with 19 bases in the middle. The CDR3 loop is CASSQDSHAEGYTF. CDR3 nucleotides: TGTGCCAGCAGCCAGGACAGCCATGCGGAAGGCTACACCTTC.

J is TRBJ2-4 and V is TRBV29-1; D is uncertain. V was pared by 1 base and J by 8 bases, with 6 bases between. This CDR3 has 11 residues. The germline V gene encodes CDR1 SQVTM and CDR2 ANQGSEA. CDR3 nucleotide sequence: TGCAGCGTTGAAGGGCCGGACATTCAGTACTTC. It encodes CSVEGPDIQYF.

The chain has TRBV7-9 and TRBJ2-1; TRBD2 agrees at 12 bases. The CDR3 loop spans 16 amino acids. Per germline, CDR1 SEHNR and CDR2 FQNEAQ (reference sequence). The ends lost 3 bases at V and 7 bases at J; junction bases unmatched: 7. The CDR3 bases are TGTGCCAGCAGCTTTAAGACTAGCGGGGGTGGGAATGAGCAGTTCTTC. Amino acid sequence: CASSFKTSGGGNEQFF.

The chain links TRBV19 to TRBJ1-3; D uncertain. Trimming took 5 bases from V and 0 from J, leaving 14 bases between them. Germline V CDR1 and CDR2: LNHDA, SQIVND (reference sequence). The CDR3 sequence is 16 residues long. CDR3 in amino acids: CASSAPGRISGNTIYF. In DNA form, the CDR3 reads TGTGCCAGTAGTGCCCCCGGGCGGATCTCTGGAAACACCATATATTTT.

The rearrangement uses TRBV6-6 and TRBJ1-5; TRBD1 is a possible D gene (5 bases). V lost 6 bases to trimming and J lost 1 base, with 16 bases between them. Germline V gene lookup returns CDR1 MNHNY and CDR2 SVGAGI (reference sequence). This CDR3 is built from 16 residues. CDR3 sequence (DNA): TGTGCCAGCAGCCTACTGGGTCAGGGCAGCAATCAGCCCCAGCATTTT. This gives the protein CASSLLGQGSNQPQHF.

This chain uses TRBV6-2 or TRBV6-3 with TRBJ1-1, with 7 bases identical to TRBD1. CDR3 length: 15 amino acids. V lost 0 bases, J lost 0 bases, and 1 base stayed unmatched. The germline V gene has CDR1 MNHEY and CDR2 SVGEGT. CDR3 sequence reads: CASSYSQGVNTEAFF. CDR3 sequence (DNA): TGTGCCAGCAGTTACTCGCAGGGGGTGAACACTGAAGCTTTCTTT.

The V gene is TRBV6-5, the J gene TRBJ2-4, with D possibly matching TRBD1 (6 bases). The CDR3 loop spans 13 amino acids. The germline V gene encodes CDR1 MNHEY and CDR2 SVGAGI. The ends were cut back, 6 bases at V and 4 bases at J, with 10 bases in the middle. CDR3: CASSRTEKNIQYF. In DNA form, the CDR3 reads TGTGCCAGCAGCAGGACAGAGAAAAACATTCAGTACTTC.

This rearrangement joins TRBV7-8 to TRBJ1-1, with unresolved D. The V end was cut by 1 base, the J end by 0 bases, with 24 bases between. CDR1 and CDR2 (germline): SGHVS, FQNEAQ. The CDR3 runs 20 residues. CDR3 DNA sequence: TGTGCCAGCAGCTTAGACCGGGCCCCAGGACGGGGTTTGGTGAACACTGAAGCTTTCTTT. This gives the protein CASSLDRAPGRGLVNTEAFF. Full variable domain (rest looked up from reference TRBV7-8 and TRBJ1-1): GAGVSQSPRYKVAKRGQDVALRCDPISGHVSLFWYQQALGQGPEFLTYFQNEAQLDKSGLPSDRFFAERPEGSVSTLKIQRTQQEDSAVYLCASSLDRAPGRGLVNTEAFFGQGTRLTVV.

The CDR3 region is CASSSRTAQQYNQQYF. Here the CDR3 DNA reads TGTGCCAGCAGCTCAAGGACAGCCCAACAATATAACCAGCAGTACTTC. This chain joins TRBV7-9 and TRBJ2-7; D perhaps matches TRBD1 (6 bases). Trimming cost V 4 bases and J 8 bases, with 24 bases left between them. The CDR3 spans 16 residues. CDR1 and CDR2 from the germline V gene are SEHNR and FQNEAQ (reference sequence). Drawing the rest from reference TRBV7-9 and TRBJ2-7, the complete variable domain is DTGVSQNPRHKITKRGQNVTFRCDPISEHNRLYWYRQTLGQGPEFLTYFQNEAQLEKSRLLSDRFSAERPKGSFSTLEIQRTEQGDSAMYLCASSSRTAQQYNQQYFGPGTRLTVT.

The CDR3 loop reads CSARGRPSYEQYF. CDR3 bases: TGCAGCGCCCGGGGCAGGCCTTCCTACGAGCAGTACTTC. The chain is built from TRBV29-1 and TRBJ2-7; TRBD1 or TRBD2 may be the D gene (5 bases each). The ends were cut back, 7 bases at V and 1 base at J, with 14 bases in the middle. The CDR3 has 13 residues. The germline V gene encodes CDR1 SQVTM and CDR2 ANQGSEA.

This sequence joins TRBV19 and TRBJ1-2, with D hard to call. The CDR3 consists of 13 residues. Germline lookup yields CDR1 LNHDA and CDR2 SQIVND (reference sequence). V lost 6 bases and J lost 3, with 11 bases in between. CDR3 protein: CASSPREDYGYTF. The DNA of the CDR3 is TGTGCCAGTAGCCCGAGGGAGGACTATGGCTACACCTTC.

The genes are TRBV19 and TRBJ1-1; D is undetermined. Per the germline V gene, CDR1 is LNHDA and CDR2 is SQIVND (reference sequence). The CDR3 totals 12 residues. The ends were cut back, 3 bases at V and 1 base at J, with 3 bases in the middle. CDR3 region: CASSISNTEAFF. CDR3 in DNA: TGTGCCAGTAGTATTTCGAACACTGAAGCTTTCTTT.

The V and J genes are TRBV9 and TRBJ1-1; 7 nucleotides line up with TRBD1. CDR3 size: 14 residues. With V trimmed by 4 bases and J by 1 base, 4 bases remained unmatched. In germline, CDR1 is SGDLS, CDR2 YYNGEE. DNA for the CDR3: TGTGCCAGCAGCTCCCGGACAGGGAACACTGAAGCTTTCTTT. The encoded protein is CASSSRTGNTEAFF.

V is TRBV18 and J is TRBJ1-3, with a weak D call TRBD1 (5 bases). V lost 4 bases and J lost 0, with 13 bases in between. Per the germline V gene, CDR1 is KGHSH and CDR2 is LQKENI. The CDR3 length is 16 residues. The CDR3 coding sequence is TGTGCCAGCTCACGACTTACAGGCTACTCTGGAAACACCATATATTTT. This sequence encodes CASSRLTGYSGNTIYF.

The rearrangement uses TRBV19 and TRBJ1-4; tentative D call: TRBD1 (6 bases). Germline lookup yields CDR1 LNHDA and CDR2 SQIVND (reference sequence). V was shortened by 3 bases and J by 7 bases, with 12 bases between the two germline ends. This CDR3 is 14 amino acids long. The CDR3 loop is CASSIGTRIEKLFF. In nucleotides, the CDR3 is TGTGCCAGTAGTATCGGGACAAGAATTGAAAAACTGTTTTTT.

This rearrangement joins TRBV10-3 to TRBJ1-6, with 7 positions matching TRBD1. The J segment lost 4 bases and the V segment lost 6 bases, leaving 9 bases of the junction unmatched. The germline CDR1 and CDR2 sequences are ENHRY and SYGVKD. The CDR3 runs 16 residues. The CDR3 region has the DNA TGTGCCATCAGAGCCGGGACAGAGAATTATAATTCACCCCTCCACTTT. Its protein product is CAIRAGTENYNSPLHF.

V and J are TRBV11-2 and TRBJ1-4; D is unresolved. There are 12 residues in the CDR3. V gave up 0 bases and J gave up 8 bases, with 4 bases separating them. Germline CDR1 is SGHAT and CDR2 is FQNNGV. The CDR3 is CASSLEGEKLFF. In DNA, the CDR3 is TGTGCCAGCAGCTTAGAGGGCGAAAAACTGTTTTTT.